Listed below are T cell receptor beta chains from one sample, sequenced in a study of control samples from healthy donors and cancer patients. Only in-frame clones appear in the TCRdb table, and some are missing; sequencing was by immunoSEQ multiplex PCR. The table records about 160,000 clones, roughly 94% of them present only once. Sequencing was done on a sample of blood. All receptors derive from a woman between 35 and 50 years old in good health. The CDR3 runs from the conserved cysteine through the conserved F or W. Each record gives: V gene, J gene, CDR3 length, D gene, clone size, CDR3 DNA, CDR3 protein. A D gene is named only where the DNA matches it firmly. Clone size appears in some rows only: once, few, many, or a class for an expanded clone.

V gene: TRBV7-9; J gene: TRBJ2-5; CDR3 length: 14; D gene: -; clone size: once; CDR3 DNA: TGTGCCAGCAGAGCAGCGGGTCCCCAAGAGACCCAGTACTTC; CDR3 protein: CASRAAGPQETQYF
V gene: TRBV11-3; J gene: TRBJ2-5; CDR3 length: 13; D gene: -; clone size: -; CDR3 DNA: TGTGCCAGCAGCTTAGATGGGATCGGGACCCAGTACTTC; CDR3 protein: CASSLDGIGTQYF
V gene: TRBV21-1; J gene: TRBJ1-1; CDR3 length: 13; D gene: -; clone size: -; CDR3 DNA: TGTGCCATCTACCGGGAGGATAACACTGAAGCTTTCTTT; CDR3 protein: CAIYREDNTEAFF
V gene: TRBV6-1; J gene: TRBJ1-4; CDR3 length: 14; D gene: -; clone size: -; CDR3 DNA: TGTGCCAGCAGTGACACCACAACTAATGAAAAACTGTTTTTT; CDR3 protein: CASSDTTTNEKLFF
V gene: TRBV12-3/TRBV12-4; J gene: TRBJ2-7; CDR3 length: 13; D gene: TRBD1; clone size: -; CDR3 DNA: TGTGCCAGCAGTAGGGACAGGGGACGAGAGCAGTACTTC; CDR3 protein: CASSRDRGREQYF
V gene: TRBV25-1; J gene: TRBJ1-1; CDR3 length: 13; D gene: -; clone size: -; CDR3 DNA: TGTGCCAGCAAGGACAGAATAAACACTGAAGCTTTCTTT; CDR3 protein: CASKDRINTEAFF
V gene: TRBV19; J gene: TRBJ1-3; CDR3 length: 14; D gene: -; clone size: -; CDR3 DNA: TGTGCCAGTAGTAGTCAAGCCTCTGGAAACACCATATATTTT; CDR3 protein: CASSSQASGNTIYF
V gene: TRBV19; J gene: TRBJ1-1; CDR3 length: 14; D gene: -; clone size: -; CDR3 DNA: TGTGCCAGTAGTATGCGGGAGCATAACACTGAAGCTTTCTTT; CDR3 protein: CASSMREHNTEAFF
V gene: TRBV13; J gene: TRBJ2-7; CDR3 length: 11; D gene: -; clone size: -; CDR3 DNA: TGTGCCAGCAGCAGCCCTTACGAGCAGTACTTC; CDR3 protein: CASSSPYEQYF
V gene: TRBV19; J gene: TRBJ2-4; CDR3 length: 17; D gene: TRBD2; clone size: -; CDR3 DNA: TGTGCCAGTAGTATAGCCTCGACTAGCGGGACCAAAAACATTCAGTACTTC; CDR3 protein: CASSIASTSGTKNIQYF
V gene: TRBV7-2; J gene: TRBJ1-5; CDR3 length: 15; D gene: -; clone size: -; CDR3 DNA: TGTGCCAGCAGCTTGGGGGGTTATAGCAATCAGCCCCAGCATTTT; CDR3 protein: CASSLGGYSNQPQHF
V gene: TRBV5-1; J gene: TRBJ2-5; CDR3 length: 16; D gene: -; clone size: -; CDR3 DNA: TGCGCCAGCAGCTGGGCGGGATCGGTCAGAGAAGAGACCCAGTACTTC; CDR3 protein: CASSWAGSVREETQYF
V gene: TRBV7-9; J gene: TRBJ1-4; CDR3 length: 15; D gene: -; clone size: -; CDR3 DNA: TGTGCCAGCAGCTCCCGCGGGGCGGAGGGGGAAAAACTGTTTTTT; CDR3 protein: CASSSRGAEGEKLFF
V gene: TRBV19; J gene: TRBJ1-5; CDR3 length: 15; D gene: TRBD1; clone size: -; CDR3 DNA: TGTGCCAGTAGTGCGTACAGGGGGCTTGAGCAGCCCCAGCATTTT; CDR3 protein: CASSAYRGLEQPQHF
V gene: TRBV10-3; J gene: TRBJ1-3; CDR3 length: 14; D gene: -; clone size: -; CDR3 DNA: TGTGCCGCCGGTCCCGGGACATCTGGAAACACCATATATTTT; CDR3 protein: CAAGPGTSGNTIYF
V gene: TRBV6-2/TRBV6-3; J gene: TRBJ1-5; CDR3 length: 16; D gene: -; clone size: -; CDR3 DNA: TGTGCCAGCAGTTTGAGGTTGGAACAGATCAATCAGCCCCAGCATTTT; CDR3 protein: CASSLRLEQINQPQHF
V gene: TRBV7-2; J gene: TRBJ2-3; CDR3 length: 13; D gene: -; clone size: -; CDR3 DNA: TGTGCCAGCAGCCCGGGCCGCCGGGATACGCAGTATTTT; CDR3 protein: CASSPGRRDTQYF
V gene: TRBV13; J gene: TRBJ1-1; CDR3 length: 14; D gene: TRBD1; clone size: -; CDR3 DNA: TGTGCCAGCAGCTTACAGGGGGCTAACACTGAAGCTTTCTTT; CDR3 protein: CASSLQGANTEAFF
V gene: TRBV7-6; J gene: TRBJ1-1; CDR3 length: 15; D gene: -; clone size: -; CDR3 DNA: TGTGCCAGCAGCTTAGTCCAGGCTCGAAACACTGAAGCTTTCTTT; CDR3 protein: CASSLVQARNTEAFF
V gene: TRBV19; J gene: TRBJ1-3; CDR3 length: 15; D gene: -; clone size: -; CDR3 DNA: TGTGCCAGTAGTCTTTGGACGGGCTCTGGAAACACCATATATTTT; CDR3 protein: CASSLWTGSGNTIYF
V gene: TRBV5-1; J gene: TRBJ2-7; CDR3 length: 14; D gene: -; clone size: -; CDR3 DNA: TGCGCCAGCAGCTTGGAGGGGACAAGCTACGAGCAGTACTTC; CDR3 protein: CASSLEGTSYEQYF
V gene: TRBV19; J gene: TRBJ1-6; CDR3 length: 14; D gene: -; clone size: -; CDR3 DNA: TGTGCCAGTAGTATATTACGGGAGAATTCACCCCTCCACTTT; CDR3 protein: CASSILRENSPLHF
V gene: TRBV2; J gene: TRBJ2-1; CDR3 length: 15; D gene: TRBD1; clone size: once; CDR3 DNA: TGTGCCAGCAGCCAAAGACAGGGGACCTACAATGAGCAGTTCTTC; CDR3 protein: CASSQRQGTYNEQFF
V gene: TRBV6-2/TRBV6-3; J gene: TRBJ2-3; CDR3 length: 16; D gene: TRBD2; clone size: -; CDR3 DNA: TGTGCCAGCAGTTACACGGGACTAGCGGGAGGAGATACGCAGTATTTT; CDR3 protein: CASSYTGLAGGDTQYF
V gene: TRBV4-3; J gene: TRBJ1-3; CDR3 length: 16; D gene: TRBD1; clone size: -; CDR3 DNA: TGCGCCAGCAGCCAGACAAGACAGGGTCAGGGAAACACCATATATTTT; CDR3 protein: CASSQTRQGQGNTIYF
V gene: TRBV11-2; J gene: TRBJ2-7; CDR3 length: 15; D gene: TRBD2; clone size: -; CDR3 DNA: TGTGCCAGCAGCTTAGTCGGGGGGGGTTTTTACGAGCAGTACTTC; CDR3 protein: CASSLVGGGFYEQYF
V gene: TRBV5-1; J gene: TRBJ2-5; CDR3 length: 14; D gene: TRBD2; clone size: once; CDR3 DNA: TGCGCCAGCAGCGTCGGACTAGATCGGGAGACCCAGTACTTC; CDR3 protein: CASSVGLDRETQYF
V gene: TRBV4-3; J gene: TRBJ2-2; CDR3 length: 14; D gene: -; clone size: -; CDR3 DNA: TGCGCCAGCAGCCAAGCCTCAGGTTTCCGGGAGCTGTTTTTT; CDR3 protein: CASSQASGFRELFF
V gene: TRBV18; J gene: TRBJ1-1; CDR3 length: 14; D gene: TRBD1; clone size: once; CDR3 DNA: TGTGCCAGCTCACCACCGACAGGGATGGCTGAAGCTTTCTTT; CDR3 protein: CASSPPTGMAEAFF
V gene: TRBV7-6; J gene: TRBJ1-4; CDR3 length: 17; D gene: -; clone size: -; CDR3 DNA: TGTGCCAGCAGCCCGGGGGGACGAGGTGCAACTAATGAAAAACTGTTTTTT; CDR3 protein: CASSPGGRGATNEKLFF
V gene: TRBV12-5; J gene: TRBJ2-7; CDR3 length: 16; D gene: TRBD1; clone size: -; CDR3 DNA: TGTGCTAGTGGTTCCGACGCCGGGACAGGCTCCTACGAGCAGTACTTC; CDR3 protein: CASGSDAGTGSYEQYF
V gene: TRBV14; J gene: TRBJ2-7; CDR3 length: 15; D gene: TRBD1; clone size: -; CDR3 DNA: TGTGCCAGCAGCCCTCTCGACAGGGGTGGGTACGAGCAGTACTTC; CDR3 protein: CASSPLDRGGYEQYF
V gene: TRBV9; J gene: TRBJ2-1; CDR3 length: 15; D gene: -; clone size: -; CDR3 DNA: TGTGCCAGCAGCACCCACACGGTCTCCTACAATGAGCAGTTCTTC; CDR3 protein: CASSTHTVSYNEQFF
V gene: TRBV28; J gene: TRBJ1-1; CDR3 length: 15; D gene: TRBD1; clone size: -; CDR3 DNA: TGTGCCAGCAGCTCCACAGGGGCGGAAAACACTGAAGCTTTCTTT; CDR3 protein: CASSSTGAENTEAFF
V gene: TRBV27; J gene: TRBJ2-1; CDR3 length: 16; D gene: -; clone size: -; CDR3 DNA: TGTGCCAGCAGTTCTATGTGGTCCTTCTCGGTTGATGAGCAGTTCTTC; CDR3 protein: CASSSMWSFSVDEQFF
V gene: TRBV18; J gene: TRBJ1-1; CDR3 length: 14; D gene: -; clone size: -; CDR3 DNA: TGTGCCAGCTCTGGGGGACACCGAGAGACTGAAGCTTTCTTT; CDR3 protein: CASSGGHRETEAFF
V gene: TRBV4-1; J gene: TRBJ2-2; CDR3 length: 15; D gene: TRBD1; clone size: -; CDR3 DNA: TGCGCCAGCAACGCCGGGACAGGGGGCACCGGGGAGCTGTTTTTT; CDR3 protein: CASNAGTGGTGELFF
V gene: TRBV7-7; J gene: TRBJ2-5; CDR3 length: 15; D gene: TRBD1; clone size: -; CDR3 DNA: TGTGCTAGCACTTCCGGACAGGGTCCCCAAGAGACCCAGTACTTC; CDR3 protein: CASTSGQGPQETQYF
V gene: TRBV7-9; J gene: TRBJ1-1; CDR3 length: 12; D gene: -; clone size: -; CDR3 DNA: TGTGCCAGCAGCGGAACAGGATGGGTAGCTTTCTTT; CDR3 protein: CASSGTGWVAFF
V gene: TRBV10-3; J gene: TRBJ1-2; CDR3 length: 14; D gene: TRBD1; clone size: -; CDR3 DNA: TGTGCCATCAGTGAGAGACAGGGGGAGCGTGGCTACACCTTC; CDR3 protein: CAISERQGERGYTF